A single sample gave rise to the 5 T cell receptor beta chains below, sequenced in a study of memory CD4+ T cells and cytomegalovirus serostatus. The repertoire was sequenced with immunoSEQ multiplex PCR; TCRdb's copy has only in-frame clones and lacks some. The data show tens of thousands of clones, around 77% seen once. The sort gate was single viable CD3+CD4+CD8-CD45RO+ cells for memory CD4+ T cells. Sequencing was carried out using memory CD4+ T cells from blood. All receptors come from an adult in good health and CMV-seronegative.

By share, this clone counts as medium-sized (0.01 to 0.1%). V gene TRBV6-1 combines with J gene TRBJ2-2, with TRBD2 matching 9 bases. The V gene end was trimmed by 3 bases and the J gene end by 6 bases; junction bases not matched to a gene: 11. CDR1 is MNHNS and CDR2 is SASEGT in the germline V gene. The CDR3 is made up of 17 amino acids. As DNA, the CDR3 is TGTGCCAGCAGTGAGGAGTTGTTAGCGGGAGTGGCCGGGGAGCTGTTTTTT. As protein: CASSEELLAGVAGELFF.

The V call is TRBV27, the J call TRBJ1-5; the D gene is possibly TRBD1 (6 bases). This CDR3 has 13 amino acids. Germline V gene lookup returns CDR1 MNHEY and CDR2 SMNVEV (reference sequence). Between the trimmed V and J ends, which lost 10 bases and 5 bases, there was a span of 15 bases. The CDR3 sequence: CATRRQADQPQHF. CDR3 nucleotide sequence: TGTGCCACCCGACGACAGGCAGATCAGCCCCAGCATTTT.

The chain uses TRBV11-2 and TRBJ2-7, with 10 nucleotides matching TRBD1. Germline trimming cut 2 bases from V and 4 bases from J; bases unmatched to any gene: 5. Germline CDR1 is SGHAT and CDR2 is FQNNGV. CDR3 length equals 15 residues. In nucleotides, the CDR3 is TGTGCCAGCAGCTTAATCGGGACAGGGGTATACGAGCAGTACTTC. The encoded protein is CASSLIGTGVYEQYF.

V gene TRBV18 combines with J gene TRBJ2-7, with 7 bases identical to TRBD2. Germline values: CDR1 KGHSH, CDR2 LQKENI. V shed 2 bases, J shed 3 bases, and the junction held 7 bases outside the gene matches. This CDR3 is 15 amino acids long. In nucleotides, the CDR3 is TGTGCCAGCTCACCAAGGCTAGCGGTAAGCTACGAGCAGTACTTC. Translation gives CASSPRLAVSYEQYF.

The chain recombines TRBV11-2 with TRBJ1-1; D ambiguous. V gave up 5 bases and J gave up 1 base, with 8 bases separating them. Germline V gene data show CDR1 as SGHAT and CDR2 as FQNNGV. The length of the CDR3 is 13 residues. The chain's CDR3 is CASSPPWNTEAFF. The CDR3, as DNA: TGTGCCAGCAGCCCCCCCTGGAACACTGAAGCTTTCTTT.